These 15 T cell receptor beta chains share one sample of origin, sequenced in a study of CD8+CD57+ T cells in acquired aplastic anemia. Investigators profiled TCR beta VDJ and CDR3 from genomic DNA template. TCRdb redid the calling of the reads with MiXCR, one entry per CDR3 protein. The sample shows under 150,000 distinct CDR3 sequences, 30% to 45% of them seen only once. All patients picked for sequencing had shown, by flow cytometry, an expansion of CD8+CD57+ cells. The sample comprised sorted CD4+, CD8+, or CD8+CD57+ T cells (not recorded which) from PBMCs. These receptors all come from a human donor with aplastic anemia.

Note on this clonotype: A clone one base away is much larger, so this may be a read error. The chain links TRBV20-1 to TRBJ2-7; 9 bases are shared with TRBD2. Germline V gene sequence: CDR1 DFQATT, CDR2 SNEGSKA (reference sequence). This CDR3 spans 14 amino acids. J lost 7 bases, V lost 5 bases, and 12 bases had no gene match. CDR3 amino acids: CSALIGGGAGEQYF. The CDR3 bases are TGCAGTGCTCTAATAGGCGGGGGGGCCGGGGAGCAGTACTTC.

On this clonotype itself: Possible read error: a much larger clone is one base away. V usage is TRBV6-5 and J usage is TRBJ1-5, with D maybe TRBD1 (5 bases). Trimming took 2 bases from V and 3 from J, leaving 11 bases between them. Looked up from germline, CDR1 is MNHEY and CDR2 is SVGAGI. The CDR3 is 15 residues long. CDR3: CASSYDETDNQPQHF. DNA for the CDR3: TGTGCCAGCAGTTACGACGAGACAGACAATCAGCCCCAGCATTTT.

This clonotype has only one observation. CDR3: CASSLLENQPQHF. CDR3 nucleotide sequence: TGTGCCAGCAGTTTACTCGAAAATCAGCCCCAGCATTTT. The chain uses TRBV27 and TRBJ1-5, with D unclear. CDR3 length: 13 residues. Germline V gene sequence: CDR1 MNHEY, CDR2 SMNVEV (reference sequence). V lost 2 bases to trimming and J lost 4 bases, with 6 bases between them.

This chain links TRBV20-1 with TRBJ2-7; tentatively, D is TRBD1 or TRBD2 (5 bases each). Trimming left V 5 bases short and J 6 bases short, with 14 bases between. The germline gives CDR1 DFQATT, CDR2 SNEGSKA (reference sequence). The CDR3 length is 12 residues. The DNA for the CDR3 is TGCAGTGCTGGGGACGACCCGGCCGAGCAGTACTTC. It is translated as CSAGDDPAEQYF.

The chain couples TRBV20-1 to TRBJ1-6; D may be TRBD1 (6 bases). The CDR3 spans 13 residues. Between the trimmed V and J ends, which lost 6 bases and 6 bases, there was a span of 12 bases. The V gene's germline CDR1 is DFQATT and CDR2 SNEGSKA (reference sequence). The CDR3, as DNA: TGCAGTGCCACCCCGGGGGCTAATTCACCCCTCCACTTT. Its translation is CSATPGANSPLHF.

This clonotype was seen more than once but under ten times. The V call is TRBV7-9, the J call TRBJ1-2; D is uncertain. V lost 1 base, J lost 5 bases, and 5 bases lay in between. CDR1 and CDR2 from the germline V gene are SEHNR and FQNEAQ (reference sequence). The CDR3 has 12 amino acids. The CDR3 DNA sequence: TGTGCCAGCAGCTTAGGAAGTTATGGCTACACCTTC. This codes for CASSLGSYGYTF.

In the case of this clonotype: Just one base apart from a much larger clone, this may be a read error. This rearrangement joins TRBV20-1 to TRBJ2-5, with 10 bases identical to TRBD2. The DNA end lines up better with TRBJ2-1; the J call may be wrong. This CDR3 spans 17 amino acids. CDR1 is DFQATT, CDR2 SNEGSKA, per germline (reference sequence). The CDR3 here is CSASNSASGGGYNKQFF. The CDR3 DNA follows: TGCAGTGCTAGTAATTCGGCTAGCGGGGGTGGTTACAATAAGCAGTTCTTC.

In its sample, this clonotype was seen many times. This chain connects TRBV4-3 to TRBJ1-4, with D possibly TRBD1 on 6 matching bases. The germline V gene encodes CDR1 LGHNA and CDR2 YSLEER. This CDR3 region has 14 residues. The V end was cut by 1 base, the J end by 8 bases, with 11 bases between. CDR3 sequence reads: CASSQVARGEKLFF. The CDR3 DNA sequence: TGCGCCAGCAGCCAAGTTGCGAGGGGGGAAAAACTGTTTTTT.

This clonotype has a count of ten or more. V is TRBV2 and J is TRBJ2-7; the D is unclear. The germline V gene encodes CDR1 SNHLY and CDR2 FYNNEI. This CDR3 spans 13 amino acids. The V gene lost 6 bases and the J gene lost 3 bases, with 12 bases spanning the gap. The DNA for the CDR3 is TGTGCCAGCAGGCTACAGTCAGACTACGAGCAGTACTTC. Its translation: CASRLQSDYEQYF.

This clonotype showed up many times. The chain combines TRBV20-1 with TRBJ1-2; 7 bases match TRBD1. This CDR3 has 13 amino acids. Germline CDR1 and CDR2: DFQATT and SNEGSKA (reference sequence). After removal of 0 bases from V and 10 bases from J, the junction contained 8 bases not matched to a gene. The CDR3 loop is CSARDNRGKDYTF. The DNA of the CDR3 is TGCAGTGCTAGAGATAACAGGGGAAAAGACTACACCTTC.

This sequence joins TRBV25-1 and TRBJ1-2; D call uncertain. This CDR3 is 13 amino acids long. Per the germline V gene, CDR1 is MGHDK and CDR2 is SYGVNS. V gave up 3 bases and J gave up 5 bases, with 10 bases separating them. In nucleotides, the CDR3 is TGTGCCAGCAGTGATACGGACGGTTATGGCTACACCTTC. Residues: CASSDTDGYGYTF.

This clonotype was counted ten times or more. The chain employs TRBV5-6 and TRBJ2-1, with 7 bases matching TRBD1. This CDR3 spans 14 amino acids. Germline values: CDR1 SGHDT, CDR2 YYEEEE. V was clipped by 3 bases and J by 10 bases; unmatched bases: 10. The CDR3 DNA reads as TGTGCCAGCAGCTGGGGACAGAGCACTGGGGAGCAGTTCTTC. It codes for CASSWGQSTGEQFF.

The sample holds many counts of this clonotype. The DNA of the CDR3 is TGTGCCAGCAGCTTGGGGTGGGCCGGGGAGCTGTTTTTT. It specifies CASSLGWAGELFF. V gene TRBV5-5 combines with J gene TRBJ2-2; D gene uncertain. Deletions cut 0 bases from V and 6 bases from J, with 6 bases between. Germline assignment: CDR1 SGHKS and CDR2 YYEKEE (reference sequence). CDR3 length: 13 amino acids.

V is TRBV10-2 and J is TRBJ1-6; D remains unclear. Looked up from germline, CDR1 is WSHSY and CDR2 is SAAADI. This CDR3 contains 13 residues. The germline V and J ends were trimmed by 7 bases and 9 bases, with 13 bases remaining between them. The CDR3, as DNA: TGCGCCAGCACTTCGGGAAGACGTTCACCCCTCCACTTT. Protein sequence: CASTSGRRSPLHF.

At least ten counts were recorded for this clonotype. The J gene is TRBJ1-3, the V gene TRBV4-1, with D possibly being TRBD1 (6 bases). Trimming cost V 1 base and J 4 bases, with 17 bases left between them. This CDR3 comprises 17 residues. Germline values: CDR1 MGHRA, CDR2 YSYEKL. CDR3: CASSQGDRGGMGNTIYF. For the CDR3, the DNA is TGCGCCAGCAGCCAAGGGGATCGAGGGGGTATGGGAAACACCATATATTTT.